This T cell receptor (beta chain) was sequenced during a study of CD8+ T cells in alopecia areata. Study as a whole: The authors scored treated patients' severity by affected scalp percentage. Whole-study findings and limits: The study found tofacitinib significantly decreased scalp clonality and expanded CD8+ clones among the top 100.

Specified treatment: oral pan-JAK inhibitor, 5-10 mg twice daily. Peripheral blood and lesional scalp punch biopsies came from alopecia areata patients. PBMCs provided sorted CD4+ and CD8+ T cells. J was trimmed by 3 bases and V by 5 bases; bases with no gene match: 6. Germline CDR1 SQVTM, CDR2 ANQGSEA. This CDR3 has 14 amino acids. Notes on this clone: Its antigen remains unknown.

RNA was isolated and reverse transcribed to cDNA, the sequencing template. Sequencing used immunoSEQ multiplex PCR; TCRdb keeps in-frame clones, though not all of them. The sample carries more than 90,000 clones, roughly 60% recorded once. The material sequenced was CD8+ T cells sorted from blood, taken at approximately week 60, from a patient treated with tofacitinib. V is TRBV29-1 and J is TRBJ2-3, with TRBD2 matching over 9 bases. The source is a human donor with alopecia areata. CDR3 amino acids: CSVNGLARTDTQYF. For the CDR3, the DNA is TGCAGCGTTAACGGACTAGCGAGGACAGATACGCAGTATTTT.